Listed here are 21 T cell receptor beta chains from one sample, sequenced in a study of CD8+CD57+ T cells in acquired aplastic anemia. Patients chosen for sequencing had shown CD8+CD57+ cell expansion by flow cytometry. Genomic DNA served as template for TCR beta VDJ and CDR3 profiling. TCRdb reprocessed the reads via MiXCR and lists one record per CDR3 protein. The table has about 250,000 distinct CDR3 sequences, more than 45% seen once. Material for sequencing was sorted CD4+, CD8+, or CD8+CD57+ T cells (not recorded which) from PBMCs. These receptors were obtained from a human donor with aplastic anemia.

This clonotype was seen a few times. The V gene is TRBV15, the J gene TRBJ1-2, with TRBD1 as a possible D gene (6 bases). The CDR3 runs to 13 residues. The germline V gene encodes CDR1 LNHNV and CDR2 YYDKDF (reference sequence). Trimming took 5 bases from V and 1 from J, leaving 8 bases between them. CDR3: CATSRTDNYGYTF. DNA for the CDR3: TGTGCCACCAGCCGGACAGATAACTATGGCTACACCTTC.

As concerns this clonotype: A much larger clonotype is one base distant, so this may be a read error. No conserved phenylalanine or tryptophan ends this CDR3, so it is likely a read error. The gene calls are TRBV7-9 and TRBJ1-4, with TRBD1 matching over 7 bases. This CDR3 region has 14 residues. The V segment lost 6 bases and the J segment 6 bases; nucleotides outside the gene matches: 7. Germline V CDR1 and CDR2: SEHNR, FQNEAQ (reference sequence). This CDR3 is CASSYRDSHEKLFS. CDR3 in DNA: TGTGCCAGCAGTTACCGGGACAGCCATGAAAAACTGTTTTCT.

The CDR3 DNA sequence: TGCAGCGTTGGGGACAGGGGTGCAACTAATGAAGCTTTCTTT. Translation gives CSVGDRGATNEAFF. The chain employs TRBV29-1 and TRBJ1-1; 10 bases align to TRBD1. The CDR3 runs to 14 residues. The V and J ends lost 4 bases and 7 bases, in that order; junction bases with no gene match: 9. Germline V lookup: CDR1 SQVTM, CDR2 ANQGSEA.

The V and J genes are TRBV10-1 and TRBJ2-5; D not certain. V dropped 8 bases and J dropped 2 bases, with 12 bases sitting between them. The germline gives CDR1 WNHNN, CDR2 SYGVQD (reference sequence). The CDR3 runs to 13 residues. This CDR3 is CASRQTGQETQYF. DNA for the CDR3: TGCGCCAGCCGACAAACCGGACAAGAGACCCAGTACTTC.

The chain carries TRBV19 and TRBJ1-2; 7 nucleotides match TRBD1. This CDR3 comprises 16 residues. Germline-derived CDR1 and CDR2 are LNHDA and SQIVND (reference sequence). V lost 0 bases to trimming and J lost 1 base; unmatched junction nucleotides: 5. The CDR3 spells CASSIDRDSLNYGYTF. CDR3 coding DNA: TGTGCCAGTAGTATAGACCGGGACAGTCTTAACTATGGCTACACCTTC.

This clonotype was seen at least ten times. The chain employs TRBV24-1 and TRBJ2-7; 7 nucleotides align to TRBD2. Trimming at V came to 5 bases and at J to 4 bases, leaving 10 bases not matched to a gene. This CDR3 comprises 15 residues. Germline V CDR1 and CDR2: KGHDR, SFDVKD. The CDR3 spells CATSGSGTKVYEQYF. The CDR3 DNA reads TGTGCCACCAGTGGTTCCGGGACTAAGGTTTACGAGCAGTACTTC.

The chain uses TRBV10-3 and TRBJ2-5; 14 nucleotides align to TRBD2. This CDR3 is 16 amino acids long. V lost 10 bases and J lost 4; bases outside the gene matches: 11. Germline V gives CDR1 ENHRY, CDR2 SYGVKD. CDR3 bases: TGTGCCACAGGGGGGACTAGCGGGAGTGGGCGAGAGACCCAGTACTTC. Encoded protein: CATGGTSGSGRETQYF.

This clonotype was recorded a few times. The rearrangement uses TRBV4-2 and TRBJ1-1; D unclear. The V gene lost 0 bases and the J gene lost 1 base, with 9 bases spanning the gap. Germline V gives CDR1 LGHNA, CDR2 YNFKEQ. The CDR3 sequence is 15 residues long. CDR3 sequence: CASSQEAGSNTEAFF. The CDR3 DNA sequence: TGTGCCAGCAGCCAAGAGGCGGGTTCGAACACTGAAGCTTTCTTT.

At least ten counts were recorded for this clonotype. The chain combines TRBV7-9 with TRBJ2-7, with D perhaps TRBD2 (7 bases). The V gene's germline CDR1 is SEHNR and CDR2 FQNEAQ (reference sequence). The CDR3 totals 16 residues. The V gene lost 1 base and the J gene lost 2 bases, with 15 bases spanning the gap. The CDR3 reads CASSLGGGQRTYEQYF. The CDR3 bases are TGTGCCAGCAGCTTAGGGGGGGGGCAGCGGACCTACGAGCAGTACTTC.

This clonotype has a handful of counts. The chain recombines TRBV4-1 with TRBJ1-1, with D possibly matching TRBD1 (5 bases). V was pared by 0 bases and J by 5 bases, with 13 bases between. CDR1 and CDR2 (germline): MGHRA, YSYEKL. The CDR3 is 15 residues long. CDR3 protein: CASSQDPAGRTEAFF. The DNA of the CDR3 is TGCGCCAGCAGCCAAGATCCTGCAGGGCGGACTGAAGCTTTCTTT.

Ten or more counts support this clonotype. The V and J genes are TRBV2 and TRBJ1-5; possible D gene TRBD1, 5 bases. The CDR3 contains 14 residues. Looked up from germline, CDR1 is SNHLY and CDR2 is FYNNEI. V gave up 4 bases and J gave up 4 bases, with 11 bases separating them. The CDR3 region is CASSGGQGNQPQHF. The CDR3 bases are TGTGCCAGCAGTGGCGGGCAGGGTAATCAGCCCCAGCATTTT. Drawing the rest from reference TRBV2 and TRBJ1-5, the complete variable domain is EPEVTQTPSHQVTQMGQEVILRCVPISNHLYFYWYRQILGQKVEFLVSFYNNEISEKSEIFDDQFSVERPDGSNFTLKIRSTKLEDSAMYFCASSGGQGNQPQHFGDGTRLSIL.

The J gene is TRBJ1-5, the V gene TRBV2; 11 bases align to TRBD1. J gave up 6 bases and V 6 bases, and 7 bases lay outside the gene matches. The CDR3 is made up of 15 amino acids. CDR1 SNHLY and CDR2 FYNNEI come from the germline V gene. CDR3: CASRSGQGERQPQHF. The CDR3 DNA sequence: TGTGCCAGCAGATCGGGACAGGGGGAACGTCAGCCCCAGCATTTT.

CDR3 region: CASSYSRVTEQYV. The CDR3 DNA reads as TGTGCCAGCAGTTACTCGAGGGTAACCGAGCAGTACGTC. The rearrangement uses TRBV2 and TRBJ2-7; tentatively, D is TRBD2 (5 bases). This CDR3 is built from 13 residues. CDR1 and CDR2 (germline): SNHLY, FYNNEI. The V gene lost 5 bases and the J gene lost 6 bases, with 14 bases spanning the gap.

This clonotype occurred many times. V and J are TRBV7-9 and TRBJ2-2; maybe TRBD1 (5 bases). Germline CDR1 is SEHNR and CDR2 is FQNEAQ (reference sequence). CDR3 length: 14 amino acids. Deletions cut 6 bases from V and 4 bases from J, with 12 bases between. The CDR3 DNA follows: TGTGCCAGCAGGACCACTGGGGCCACCGGGGAGCTGTTTTTT. Its translation: CASRTTGATGELFF.

The rearrangement links TRBV2 to TRBJ1-6; D may be TRBD1 (5 bases). The CDR3 consists of 18 residues. The V and J ends lost 3 bases and 0 bases respectively, with 15 bases between them. CDR1 and CDR2 (germline): SNHLY, FYNNEI. DNA of the CDR3: TGTGCCAGCAGTGAGCCAGGGAGGACCGGCTCCTATAATTCACCCCTCCACTTT. Translating it yields CASSEPGRTGSYNSPLHF.

The chain has TRBV10-2 and TRBJ2-7; 8 nucleotides align to TRBD2. CDR3 length: 15 residues. CDR1 and CDR2 from the germline V gene are WSHSY and SAAADI. V gave up 6 bases and J gave up 5 bases; unmatched junction bases: 12. The CDR3, as DNA: TGCGCCAGCAGGGGAAGAACAGCGGGGGTAAACGAGCAGTACTTC. Translating gives CASRGRTAGVNEQYF.

On this clonotype: Germline and junction disagree at one end, which may indicate a read error. V gene TRBV19 combines with J gene TRBJ2-1; 7 nucleotides line up with TRBD2. The germline V gene has CDR1 LNHDA and CDR2 SQIVND (reference sequence). The CDR3 is 16 residues long. The CDR3 DNA reads TGTGCCAGTAGTACGACTAGCCTAAGCTCCTACAATGAGCAGCTCTTC. Translation: CASSTTSLSSYNEQLF.

The table lists this clonotype with many counts. The V gene is TRBV7-2, the J gene TRBJ1-2; 9 nucleotides align to TRBD1. Unmatched junction bases numbered 16, after V lost 6 bases and J lost 8 bases. From germline, CDR1 is SGHTA and CDR2 FQGNSA. This CDR3 has 16 amino acids. For the CDR3, the DNA is TGTGCCAGCAGTAATTATACGCGGACAGGGGTTTGGGGCTACACCTTC. Protein sequence: CASSNYTRTGVWGYTF.

The J gene is TRBJ2-1, the V gene TRBV19, with 14 bases identical to TRBD2. This CDR3 spans 16 amino acids. Germline V lookup: CDR1 LNHDA, CDR2 SQIVND (reference sequence). After removal of 7 bases from V and 10 bases from J, the junction contained 12 bases not matched to a gene. In DNA, the CDR3 is TGTGCCAGTACTACTAGGACTAGCGGGGGGAAGGGGGAGCAGTTCTTC. Amino acid sequence: CASTTRTSGGKGEQFF. Supplemented by reference TRBV19 and TRBJ2-1, the full variable domain reads DGGITQSPKYLFRKEGQNVTLSCEQNLNHDAMYWYRQDPGQGLRLIYYSQIVNDFQKGDIAEGYSVSREKKESFPLTVTSAQKNPTAFYLCASTTRTSGGKGEQFFGPGTRLTVL.

This clonotype was seen repeatedly, ten times or more. The chain links TRBV20-1 to TRBJ1-5; 7 bases are shared with TRBD1. The J segment lost 1 base and the V segment lost 0 bases, leaving 9 bases of the junction unmatched. This CDR3 comprises 17 residues. Germline values: CDR1 DFQATT, CDR2 SNEGSKA (reference sequence). As DNA, the CDR3 is TGCAGTGCTAGAGATATGCAGGGGGTGGGGAGCAATCAGCCCCAGCATTTT. Amino acid sequence: CSARDMQGVGSNQPQHF.

This clonotype has ten or more counts. The chain employs TRBV5-5 and TRBJ1-6; D not resolved. V lost 10 bases and J 3 bases, leaving 11 bases between the germline ends. This CDR3 region has 13 residues. Germline-derived CDR1 and CDR2 are SGHKS and YYEKEE (reference sequence). The DNA for the CDR3 is TGTGCCGATGAGGAGCACTATAATTCACCCCTCCACTTT. Its protein product is CADEEHYNSPLHF.